This T cell receptor beta chain was sequenced in a study of radiotherapy plus CTLA-4 blockade in lung cancer. For the study at large: Objective responses were observed in 18% of patients, and disease control was achieved by over 30%. Study-wide points: Interferon-beta and early blood T cell clone dynamics reportedly predicted response best. TCR clones of tumor origin grew in blood after radiotherapy plus ipilimumab.

Using immunoSEQ multiplex PCR, the repertoire was profiled, and TCRdb retains in-frame clones only, with some absent. The sample includes about 39,000 clones, about four fifths of them seen just once. The CDR3 is 13 residues long. V was clipped by 6 bases and J by 5 bases, with 13 bases between them. Germline loops: CDR1 LNHDA, CDR2 SQIVND (reference sequence). This clone is a singleton in its sample. Its antigen is not known. The gene calls are TRBV19 and TRBJ1-2; D possibly corresponds to TRBD1 (6 bases). The sequencing used peripheral blood, collected from a patient treated with radiotherapy plus ipilimumab. This receptor was identified in a human donor with non-small cell lung cancer that progressed on radiotherapy plus ipilimumab. Here the CDR3 DNA reads TGTGCCAGTAGCCGCGGACAGCTTTATGGCTACACCTTC. The encoded protein is CASSRGQLYGYTF.